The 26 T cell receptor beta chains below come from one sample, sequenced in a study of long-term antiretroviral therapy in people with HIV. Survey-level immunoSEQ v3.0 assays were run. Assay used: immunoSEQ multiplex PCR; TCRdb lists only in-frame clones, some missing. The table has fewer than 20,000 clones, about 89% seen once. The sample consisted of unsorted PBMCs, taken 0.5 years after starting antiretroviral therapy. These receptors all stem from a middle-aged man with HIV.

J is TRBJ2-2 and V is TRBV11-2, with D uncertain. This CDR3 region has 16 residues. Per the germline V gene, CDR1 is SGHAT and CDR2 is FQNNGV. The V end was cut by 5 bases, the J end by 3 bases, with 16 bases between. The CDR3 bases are TGTGCCAGCAGCCCGTGGGGTGGGCTCTACACCGGGGAGCTGTTTTTT. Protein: CASSPWGGLYTGELFF. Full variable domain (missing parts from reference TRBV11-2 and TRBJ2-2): EAGVAQSPRYKIIEKRQSVAFWCNPISGHATLYWYQQILGQGPKLLIQFQNNGVVDDSQLPKDRFSAERLKGVDSTLKIQPAKLEDSAVYLCASSPWGGLYTGELFFGEGSRLTVL.

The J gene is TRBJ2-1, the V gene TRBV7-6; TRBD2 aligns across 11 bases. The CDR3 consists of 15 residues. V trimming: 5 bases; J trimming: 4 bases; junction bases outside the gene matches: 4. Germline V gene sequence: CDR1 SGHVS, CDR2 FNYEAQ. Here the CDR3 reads CASSPLAGVYNEQFF. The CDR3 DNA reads TGTGCCAGCAGCCCACTAGCGGGAGTGTACAATGAGCAGTTCTTC. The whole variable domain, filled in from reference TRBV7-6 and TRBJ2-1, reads GAGVSQSPRYKVTKRGQDVALRCDPISGHVSLYWYRQALGQGPEFLTYFNYEAQQDKSGLPNDRFSAERPEGSISTLTIQRTEQRDSAMYRCASSPLAGVYNEQFFGPGTRLTVL.

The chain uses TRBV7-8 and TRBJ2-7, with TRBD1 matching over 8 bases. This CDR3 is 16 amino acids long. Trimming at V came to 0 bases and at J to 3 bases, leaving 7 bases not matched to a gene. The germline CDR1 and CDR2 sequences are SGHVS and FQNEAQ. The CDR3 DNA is TGTGCCAGCAGCTTAGCCTCGACAGGGGTGGGCTACGAGCAGTACTTC. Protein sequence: CASSLASTGVGYEQYF.

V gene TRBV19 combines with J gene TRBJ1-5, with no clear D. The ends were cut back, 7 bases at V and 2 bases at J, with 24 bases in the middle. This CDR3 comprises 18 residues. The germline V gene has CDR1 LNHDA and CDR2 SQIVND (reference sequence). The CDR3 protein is CASIGSGRGNFGNQPQHF. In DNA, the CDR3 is TGTGCCAGTATCGGATCCGGGCGCGGAAATTTTGGCAATCAGCCCCAGCATTTT.

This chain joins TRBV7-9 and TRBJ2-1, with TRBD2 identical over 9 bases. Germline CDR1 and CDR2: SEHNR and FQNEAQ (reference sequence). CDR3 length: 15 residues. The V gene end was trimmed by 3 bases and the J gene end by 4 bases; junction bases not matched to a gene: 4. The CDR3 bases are TGTGCCAGCAGCTTGATGCGGGAGGGTTACAATGAGCAGTTCTTC. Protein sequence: CASSLMREGYNEQFF.

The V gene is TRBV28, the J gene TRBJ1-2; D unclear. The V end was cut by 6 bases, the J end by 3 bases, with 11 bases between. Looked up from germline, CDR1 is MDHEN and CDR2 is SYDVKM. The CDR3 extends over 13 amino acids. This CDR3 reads CASSRPADYGYTF. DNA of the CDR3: TGTGCCAGCAGCCGCCCGGCAGACTATGGCTACACCTTC.

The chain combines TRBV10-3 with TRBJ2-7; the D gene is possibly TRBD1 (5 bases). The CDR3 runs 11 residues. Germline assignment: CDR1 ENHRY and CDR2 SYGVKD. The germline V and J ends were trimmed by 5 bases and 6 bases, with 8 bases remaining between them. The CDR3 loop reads CAISQGPEQYF. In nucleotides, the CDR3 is TGTGCCATCAGTCAGGGCCCCGAGCAGTACTTC.

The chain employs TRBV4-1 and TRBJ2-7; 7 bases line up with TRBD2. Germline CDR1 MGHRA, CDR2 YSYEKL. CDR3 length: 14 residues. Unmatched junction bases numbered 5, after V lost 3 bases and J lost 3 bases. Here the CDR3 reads CASSQGGGVYEQYF. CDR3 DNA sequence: TGCGCCAGCAGCCAGGGCGGGGGTGTCTACGAGCAGTACTTC.

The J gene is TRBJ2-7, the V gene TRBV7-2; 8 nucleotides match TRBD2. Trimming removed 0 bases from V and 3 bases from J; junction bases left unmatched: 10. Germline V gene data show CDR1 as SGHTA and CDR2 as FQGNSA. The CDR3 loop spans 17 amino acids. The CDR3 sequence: CASSLAQPPLAGYEQYF. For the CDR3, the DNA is TGTGCCAGCAGCTTAGCGCAACCCCCCCTAGCGGGCTACGAGCAGTACTTC.

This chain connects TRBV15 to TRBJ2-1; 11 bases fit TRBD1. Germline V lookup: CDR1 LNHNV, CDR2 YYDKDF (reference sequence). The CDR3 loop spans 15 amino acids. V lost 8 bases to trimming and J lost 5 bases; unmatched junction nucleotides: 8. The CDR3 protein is CATSSDRGLHNEQFF. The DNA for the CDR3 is TGTGCCACCTCTTCGGACAGGGGGCTCCACAATGAGCAGTTCTTC.

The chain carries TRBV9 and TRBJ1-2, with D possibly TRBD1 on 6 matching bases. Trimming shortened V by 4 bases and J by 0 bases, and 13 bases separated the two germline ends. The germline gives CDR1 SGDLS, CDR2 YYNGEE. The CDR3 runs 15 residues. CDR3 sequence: CASSTRGGANYGYTF. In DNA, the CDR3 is TGTGCCAGCAGCACTAGAGGGGGAGCTAACTATGGCTACACCTTC.

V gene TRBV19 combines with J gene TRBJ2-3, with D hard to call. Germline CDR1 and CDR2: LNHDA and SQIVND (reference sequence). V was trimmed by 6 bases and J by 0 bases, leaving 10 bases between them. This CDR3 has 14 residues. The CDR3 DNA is TGTGCCAGTAGCGGCTATGGTAGCACAGATACGCAGTATTTT. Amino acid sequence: CASSGYGSTDTQYF. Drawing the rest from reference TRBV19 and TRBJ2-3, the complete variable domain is DGGITQSPKYLFRKEGQNVTLSCEQNLNHDAMYWYRQDPGQGLRLIYYSQIVNDFQKGDIAEGYSVSREKKESFPLTVTSAQKNPTAFYLCASSGYGSTDTQYFGPGTRLTVL.

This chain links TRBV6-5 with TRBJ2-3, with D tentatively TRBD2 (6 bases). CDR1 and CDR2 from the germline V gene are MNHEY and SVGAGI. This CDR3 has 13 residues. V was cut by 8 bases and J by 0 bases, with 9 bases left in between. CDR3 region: CASWGGSTDTQYF. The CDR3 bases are TGTGCCAGCTGGGGAGGAAGCACAGATACGCAGTATTTT.

CDR3 sequence reads: CASSFYRTGTTNEKLFF. CDR3 nucleotides: TGCGCCAGCAGCTTTTACCGGACGGGAACAACTAATGAAAAACTGTTTTTT. V usage is TRBV5-1 and J usage is TRBJ1-4; D remains unclear. Germline CDR1 reads SGHRS; CDR2 reads YFSETQ. Trimming stripped 2 bases from V and 0 bases from J, with 14 bases between. The CDR3 has 17 amino acids.

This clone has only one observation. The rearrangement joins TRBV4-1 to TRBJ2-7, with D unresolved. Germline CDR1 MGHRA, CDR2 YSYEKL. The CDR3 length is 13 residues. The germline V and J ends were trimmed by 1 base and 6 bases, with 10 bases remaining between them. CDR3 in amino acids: CASSQGGISEQYF. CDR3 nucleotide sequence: TGCGCCAGCAGCCAAGGCGGAATAAGCGAGCAGTACTTC.

The CDR3 nucleotides are TGCAGCGTTCGACTAGCGGGGGGGCCTAGGGGAGATACGCAGTATTTT. The encoded protein is CSVRLAGGPRGDTQYF. This chain joins TRBV29-1 and TRBJ2-3; 14 bases fit TRBD2. CDR1 is SQVTM, CDR2 ANQGSEA, per germline. With 5 bases clipped from V and 5 bases from J, the junction kept 9 bases outside the gene matches. The CDR3 has 16 residues.

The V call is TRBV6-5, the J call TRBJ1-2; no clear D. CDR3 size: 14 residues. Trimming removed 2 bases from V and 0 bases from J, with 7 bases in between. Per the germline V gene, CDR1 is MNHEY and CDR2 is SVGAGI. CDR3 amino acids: CASSYAGANYGYTF. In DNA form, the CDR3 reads TGTGCCAGCAGTTACGCCGGAGCTAACTATGGCTACACCTTC.

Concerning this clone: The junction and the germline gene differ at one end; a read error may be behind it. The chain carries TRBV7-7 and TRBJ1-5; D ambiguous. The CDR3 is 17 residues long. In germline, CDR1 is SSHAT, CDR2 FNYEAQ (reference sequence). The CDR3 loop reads CASSLEGSEGDNQPQHF. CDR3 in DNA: TGTGCTAGCAGCTTAGAAGGTTCAGAGGGCGATAATCAGCCCCAGCATTTT.

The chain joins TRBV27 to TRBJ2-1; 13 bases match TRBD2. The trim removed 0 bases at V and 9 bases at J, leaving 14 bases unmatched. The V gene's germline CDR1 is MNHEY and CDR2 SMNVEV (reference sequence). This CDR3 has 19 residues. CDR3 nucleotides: TGTGCCAGCAGTTTATCTACCCCCTCACTAGCGGGAGGGTTTATTGAGCAGTTCTTC. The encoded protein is CASSLSTPSLAGGFIEQFF.

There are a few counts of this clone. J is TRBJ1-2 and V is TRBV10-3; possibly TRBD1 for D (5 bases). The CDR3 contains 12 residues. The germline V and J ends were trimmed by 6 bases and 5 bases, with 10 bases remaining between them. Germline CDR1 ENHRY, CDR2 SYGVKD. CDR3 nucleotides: TGTGCCATCAGGAGGGGCTCATATGGCTACACCTTC. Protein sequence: CAIRRGSYGYTF.

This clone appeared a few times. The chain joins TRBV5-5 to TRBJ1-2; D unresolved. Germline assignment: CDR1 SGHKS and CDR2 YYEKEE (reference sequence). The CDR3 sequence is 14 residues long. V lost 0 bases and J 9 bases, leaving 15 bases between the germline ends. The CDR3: CASSLEYSTERYTF. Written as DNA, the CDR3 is TGTGCCAGCAGCTTGGAATATAGTACAGAGCGCTACACCTTC.

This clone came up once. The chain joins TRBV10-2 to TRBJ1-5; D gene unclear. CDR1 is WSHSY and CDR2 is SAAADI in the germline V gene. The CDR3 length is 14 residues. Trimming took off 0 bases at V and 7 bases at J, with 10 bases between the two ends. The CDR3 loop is CASSESSTSQPQHF. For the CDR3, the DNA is TGCGCCAGCAGTGAGTCGAGTACATCCCAGCCCCAGCATTTT.

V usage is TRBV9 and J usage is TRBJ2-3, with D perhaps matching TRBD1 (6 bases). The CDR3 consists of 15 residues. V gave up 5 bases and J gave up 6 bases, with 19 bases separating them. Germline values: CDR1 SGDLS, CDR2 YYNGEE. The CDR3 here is CASSERGGLSDTQYF. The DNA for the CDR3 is TGTGCCAGCAGTGAGCGAGGGGGTTTGTCGGATACGCAGTATTTT. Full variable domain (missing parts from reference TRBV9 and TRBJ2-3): DSGVTQTPKHLITATGQRVTLRCSPRSGDLSVYWYQQSLDQGLQFLIQYYNGEERAKGNILERFSAQQFPDLHSELNLSSLELGDSALYFCASSERGGLSDTQYFGPGTRLTVL.

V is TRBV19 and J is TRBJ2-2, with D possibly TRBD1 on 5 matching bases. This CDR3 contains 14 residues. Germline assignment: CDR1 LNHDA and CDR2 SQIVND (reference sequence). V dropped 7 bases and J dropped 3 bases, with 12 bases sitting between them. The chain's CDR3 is CASNQGLDTGELFF. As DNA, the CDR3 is TGTGCCAGTAACCAGGGTTTAGACACCGGGGAGCTGTTTTTT.

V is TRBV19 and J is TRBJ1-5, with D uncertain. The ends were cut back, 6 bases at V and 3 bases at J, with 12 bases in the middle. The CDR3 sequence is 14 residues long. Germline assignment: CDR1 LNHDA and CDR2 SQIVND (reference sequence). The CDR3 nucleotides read TGTGCCAGTAGCCTAGGGTCGATCAATCAGCCCCAGCATTTT. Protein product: CASSLGSINQPQHF.

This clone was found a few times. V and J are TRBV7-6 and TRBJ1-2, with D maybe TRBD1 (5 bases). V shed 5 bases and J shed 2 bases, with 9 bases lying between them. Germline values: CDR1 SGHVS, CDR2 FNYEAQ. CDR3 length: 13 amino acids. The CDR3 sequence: CASSPDSNYGYTF. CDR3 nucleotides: TGTGCCAGCAGCCCTGACAGCAACTATGGCTACACCTTC. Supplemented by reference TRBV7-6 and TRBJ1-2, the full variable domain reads GAGVSQSPRYKVTKRGQDVALRCDPISGHVSLYWYRQALGQGPEFLTYFNYEAQQDKSGLPNDRFSAERPEGSISTLTIQRTEQRDSAMYRCASSPDSNYGYTFGSGTRLTVV.